The entry below describes one TCR beta chain. This clone was observed once. The antigen it recognizes is unknown. Per-base quality was not reported, and no clone a single base away is much larger than it. Collaborating institutions collected whole blood in K2EDTA tubes following their own protocols. For TCRbeta analysis, collaborator samples were shipped as frozen whole blood, as isolated PBMCs, or as DNA extracted from either sample type. The data were obtained in a study of blood T cell repertoires in COVID-19 (dated by TCRdb to 2020 to 2022). Study-level background: Samples from collaborators originated in the United States, Italy and Spain and spanned both the acute and convalescent phases of COVID-19. The samples were drawn from the first 160 participants of the ongoing ImmuneRACE study and from 950 to 1,500 subjects provided by 6 global collaborators. Where available, HLA class I and class II types were obtained from metadata supplied by the sample provider rather than from assay-based typing. Sample metadata almost always included a de-identified subject ID, COVID-19 status, age in years and sex. Deeply sampled blood TCRbeta repertoires from subjects exposed to, actively infected with, or recovered from COVID-19 were included in the dataset. The material from the prospective study consisted of cDNA or gDNA derived from T cells, B-cell-depleted T cells, or PBMCs. A freely available public database, intended as a resource for researchers studying the immune response to SARS-CoV-2, is where the repertoires were released.

The immunoSEQ Assay, a bias-controlled multiplex PCR, was used to amplify TCRbeta CDR3 regions from genomic DNA. The paper's data handling went like this. The number of nucleated cells in each sample was estimated by amplification of reference gene primers within the assay. Sequence reads were collapsed and filtered to measure the absolute abundance of every unique TCRbeta CDR3 rearrangement. For each sample, productive Simpson clonality was calculated as the square root of Simpson's diversity index across productive rearrangements. Imported from immuneACCESS, the table was reduced by TCRdb to in-frame sequences with V and J called. These copies leave out some clones; in studies compared against another copy, an unresolved V gene accounts for under half, and the cause of the remainder is not known. V, J and clone size are taken as reported in that table, and D and trimming were inferred from the DNA itself. The sample table holds about 81,000 clones, of which more than 80% were seen once. Around 14% of the sample lies in the top ten.

CDR1 and CDR2, per the germline V gene, are MNHEY and SVGAGI. Spanning cysteine to phenylalanine, the CDR3 consists of 15 amino acids. CDR3 DNA is the only sequence kept; it has 45 bases, read in frame from the first base. V was cut back by 0 bases and J by 0 bases, leaving a gap of 8 bases between them. Results the study describes overall, beyond this receptor: The amount of clinical and demographic metadata varied by source and participant and was provided uncurated.

This chain joins TRBV6-5 to TRBJ1-1; the D gene lacks a confident call. The specimen was peripheral blood. The source of this sequence is a human donor in a cohort sampled during active COVID-19. The CDR3 protein sequence reads: CASSYSWALNTEAFF. The DNA reads as follows: TGTGCCAGCAGTTACTCCTGGGCGTTGAACACTGAAGCTTTCTTT.